This entry describes one TCR beta chain. This may be a read error, as it is one base from a much larger clone. No conserved phenylalanine or tryptophan is present at the end of the CDR3, so a read error is the likely explanation. These data belong to a study of early T cells in non-severe SARS-CoV-2 infection. Individually, cDNA molecules had unique molecular identifiers attached to them. One entry per CDR3 protein results from TCRdb running MiXCR on the 5' RACE reads. The sample carries approximately 77,000 distinct CDR3 sequences, about 12% recorded once. The source is an adult who was a healthcare worker with PCR-confirmed SARS-CoV-2 infection or an uninfected control (not recorded which). The specimen sequenced was whole blood.

The CDR3 nucleotides read TGTGCCAGCAGTTTACCCAGGGGGACCCAGTACTAC. Its translation is CASSLPRGTQYY. The rearrangement uses TRBV28 and TRBJ2-5; possibly TRBD1 for D (6 bases). V lost 2 bases and J lost 7, with 8 bases in between. The CDR3 totals 12 residues. Looked up from germline, CDR1 is MDHEN and CDR2 is SYDVKM.